These T cell receptor beta chains were read from a single sample in a study of beta chain features in type 1 diabetes. Method: immunoSEQ multiplex PCR; TCRdb's copy keeps in-frame clones and lacks some. The sample comprises 200,000 to 250,000 clones, less than 35% of which are singletons, and 3% to 4% rests with the top ten. The sequencing sample was made of central memory CD4+ T cells from blood. The receptors here all came from a man aged 25-45 years in good health. Both conserved end residues are part of each CDR3. Size is stated for part of the rows, as once, few or many counts, or as a class when the clone is expanded.

v_call	j_call	clone_size	cdr3_aa
TRBV2	TRBJ2-1	few	CASTGNEQFF
TRBV4-2	TRBJ1-6	.	CASSRGEDSSPLHF
TRBV30	TRBJ1-1	.	CAWSVEGEAFF
TRBV30	TRBJ2-7	.	CAWSDFGVEQYF
TRBV6-5	TRBJ2-3	few	CASMVLYTDTQYF
TRBV12-5	TRBJ2-3	few	CASGGGEAPTDTQYF
TRBV6-5	TRBJ1-5	.	CASSYKQGPGGPQHF
TRBV7-8	TRBJ2-2	.	CASSPTGYTGELFF
TRBV6-1	TRBJ2-1	few	CASSESGGLYNEQFF
TRBV30	TRBJ2-3	many	CAWRIAGGTDTQYF
TRBV25-1	TRBJ2-7	.	CASSDYAYEQYF
TRBV10-2	TRBJ2-7	.	CASRGQGVGEQYF
TRBV25-1	TRBJ2-7	many	CASSEGRLGEQYF
TRBV7-2	TRBJ2-3	.	CASSLGLAVADTQYF
TRBV7-6	TRBJ2-3	few	CASSPGLAGNTDTQYF
TRBV25-1	TRBJ1-1	few	CASSEYGYTEAFF
TRBV10-3	TRBJ2-7	.	CAIGGQGNEQYF
TRBV9	TRBJ2-7	.	CASSVGAGSSYEQYF
TRBV10-3	TRBJ2-7	few	CAISESVREQYF
TRBV14	TRBJ2-7	.	CASSPIGKTYEQYF
TRBV5-1	TRBJ2-1	many	CASSLATGYEQFF
TRBV5-1	TRBJ2-5	.	CASSLGGRETQYF
TRBV4-2	TRBJ2-5	few	CASSQVEGVETQYF